Shown below are 9 T cell receptor beta chains from a single sample sequenced in a study of blood T cell repertoires in COVID-19. Data came from immunoSEQ multiplex PCR; TCRdb stores just in-frame clones and leaves some out. The sample consists of approximately 140,000 clones, roughly 90% of them appearing once. What was sequenced was peripheral blood. The receptor source for this set is a human donor in a cohort sampled during active COVID-19.

CDR3 sequence reads: CASSLADRSETQYF. Here the CDR3 DNA reads TGTGCCAGCAGCTTGGCGGACAGATCAGAGACCCAGTACTTC. The chain couples TRBV5-5 to TRBJ2-5; D might be TRBD1 (6 bases). This CDR3 has 14 amino acids. V was shortened by 0 bases and J by 4 bases, with 10 bases between the two germline ends. Germline CDR1 reads SGHKS; CDR2 reads YYEKEE (reference sequence).

The CDR3 loop reads CASRQGPGTEAFF. The DNA of the CDR3 is TGTGCCAGTAGGCAGGGGCCTGGCACTGAAGCTTTCTTT. The chain recombines TRBV19 with TRBJ1-1, with D possibly matching TRBD1 (6 bases). V lost 6 bases to trimming and J lost 4 bases, with 12 bases between them. The CDR3 length is 13 residues. Germline CDR1 reads LNHDA; CDR2 reads SQIVND (reference sequence). The whole variable domain, remainder taken from reference TRBV19 and TRBJ1-1, is DGGITQSPKYLFRKEGQNVTLSCEQNLNHDAMYWYRQDPGQGLRLIYYSQIVNDFQKGDIAEGYSVSREKKESFPLTVTSAQKNPTAFYLCASRQGPGTEAFFGQGTRLTVV.

V is TRBV3-1 (or the pseudogene TRBV3-2) and J is TRBJ1-6, with 10 bases fitting TRBD1. Germline CDR1 LGHDT, CDR2 YNNKEL (reference sequence). Trimming removed 4 bases from V and 10 bases from J; junction bases left unmatched: 4. The CDR3 loop spans 14 amino acids. This chain's CDR3 is CASSPGTGESPLHF. The CDR3, as DNA: TGTGCCAGCAGCCCCGGGACAGGGGAGTCACCCCTCCACTTT.

The rearrangement uses TRBV28 and TRBJ1-3, with a weak D call TRBD1 (5 bases). This CDR3 contains 16 residues. V lost 5 bases and J lost 0, with 14 bases in between. CDR1 is MDHEN, CDR2 SYDVKM, per germline. CDR3 DNA sequence: TGTGCCAGCAGTAGGGGAGGTTCCTACTCTGGAAACACCATATATTTT. It yields the protein CASSRGGSYSGNTIYF.

The table lists this clone with a count of one. The chain is built from TRBV28 and TRBJ2-7; 8 bases line up with TRBD2. With V trimmed by 5 bases and J by 6 bases, 9 bases remained unmatched. Looked up from germline, CDR1 is MDHEN and CDR2 is SYDVKM. This CDR3 has 14 residues. CDR3 in amino acids: CASSPYREGGEQYF. The DNA for the CDR3 is TGTGCCAGCAGTCCCTATCGGGAGGGGGGCGAGCAGTACTTC. Drawing the rest from reference TRBV28 and TRBJ2-7, the complete variable domain is DVKVTQSSRYLVKRTGEKVFLECVQDMDHENMFWYRQDPGLGLRLIYFSYDVKMKEKGDIPEGYSVSREKKERFSLILESASTNQTSMYLCASSPYREGGEQYFGPGTRLTVT.

The CDR3 DNA sequence: TGTGCCAGCAGGGCTAGCTCCTACGAGCAGTACTTC. This encodes CASRASSYEQYF. V and J are TRBV27 and TRBJ2-7; D remains ambiguous. CDR1 and CDR2 from the germline V gene are MNHEY and SMNVEV (reference sequence). The CDR3 is 12 residues long. V lost 6 bases and J 0 bases, leaving 6 bases between the germline ends.

The V gene is TRBV12-5, the J gene TRBJ2-3; 13 bases match TRBD2. CDR1 LGHNT and CDR2 FRNRAP come from the germline V gene. This CDR3 has 17 residues. Trimming took 5 bases from V and 4 from J; bases not matched to a gene: 9. The CDR3 loop is CASGKEGLAGSADTQYF. The CDR3 region has the DNA TGTGCTAGTGGTAAAGAGGGACTAGCGGGATCGGCAGATACGCAGTATTTT.

The V gene is TRBV7-9, the J gene TRBJ1-4, with D perhaps matching TRBD1 (5 bases). The germline CDR1 and CDR2 sequences are SEHNR and FQNEAQ (reference sequence). V shed 5 bases and J shed 0 bases, with 16 bases lying between them. The length of the CDR3 is 17 residues. CDR3 loop: CASSPRGGDATNEKLFF. CDR3 bases: TGTGCCAGCAGCCCCCGGGGGGGGGATGCAACTAATGAAAAACTGTTTTTT.

The chain uses TRBV9 and TRBJ2-3, with 8 nucleotides matching TRBD2. This CDR3 is built from 14 residues. The V gene's germline CDR1 is SGDLS and CDR2 YYNGEE. J was trimmed by 5 bases and V by 1 base; bases with no gene match: 3. CDR3 nucleotides: TGTGCCAGCAGCGTAAAAGCGGGAGAAGATACGCAGTATTTT. Translated: CASSVKAGEDTQYF. Variable domain in full (rest from reference TRBV9 and TRBJ2-3): DSGVTQTPKHLITATGQRVTLRCSPRSGDLSVYWYQQSLDQGLQFLIQYYNGEERAKGNILERFSAQQFPDLHSELNLSSLELGDSALYFCASSVKAGEDTQYFGPGTRLTVL.